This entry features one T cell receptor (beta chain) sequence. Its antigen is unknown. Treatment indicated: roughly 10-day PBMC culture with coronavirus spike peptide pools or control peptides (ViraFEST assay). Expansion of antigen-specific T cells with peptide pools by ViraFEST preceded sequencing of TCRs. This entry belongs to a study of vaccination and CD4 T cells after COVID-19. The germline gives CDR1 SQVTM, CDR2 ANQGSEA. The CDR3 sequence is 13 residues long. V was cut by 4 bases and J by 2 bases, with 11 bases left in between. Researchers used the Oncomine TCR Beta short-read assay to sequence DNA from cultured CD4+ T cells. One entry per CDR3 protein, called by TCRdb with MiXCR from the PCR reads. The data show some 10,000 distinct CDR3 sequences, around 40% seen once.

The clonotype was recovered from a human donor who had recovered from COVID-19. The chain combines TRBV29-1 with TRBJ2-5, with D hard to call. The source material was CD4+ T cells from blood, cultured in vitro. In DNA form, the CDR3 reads TGCAGCGTTGGGCCCCAGCTTCAAGAGACCCAGTACTTC. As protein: CSVGPQLQETQYF.